Given below is one T cell receptor beta chain in context. Its target is unknown. The data derive from a study of T cell repertoires in cytomegalovirus infection. Whole-study context: As its CMV epitopes, the study selected recently identified HLA-C-restricted and well-studied HLA-B-restricted targets. CMV infection together with matching HLA type was indicated by public TCR beta signatures.

V was trimmed by 1 base and J by 1 base, leaving 14 bases between them. The CDR3 has 16 residues. Germline CDR1 reads SGHRS; CDR2 reads YFSETQ. TCRdb independently ran MiXCR on the reads; one entry per CDR3 protein. The table has 800,000 to 950,000 distinct CDR3 sequences, about 30% seen once; the top ten hold over 10%. Points from the study as a whole: In two of eight donors, the top clonotype was HLA-C-restricted CMV-specific. Cumulative frequency (of public TCR beta family members) identified carriers of CMV plus the relevant HLA.

The chain employs TRBV5-1 and TRBJ1-1; maybe TRBD1 (6 bases). The sample was cultured CD8+ T cells from PBMCs, taken from culture after CMV antigen stimulation. This TCR was sampled from a human donor in good health (CMV status not recorded). Some clones in this sample may be carry-over from other donors' samples. The CDR3 DNA reads as TGCGCCAGCAGCTTGATGGACAGTTTGTCGAACACTGAAGCTTTCTTT. It encodes CASSLMDSLSNTEAFF.